This T cell receptor (beta chain) was identified in a study of T cells after yellow fever vaccination. Looking at the study overall: Preparation of fractions with low cell numbers was performed using SMART-Seq v4 Ultra Low Input.

MiXCR, run by TCRdb on the 5' RACE reads, gives a single entry per CDR3 protein. The sample holds 500,000 to 550,000 distinct CDR3 sequences, just over 20% seen once. Per germline, CDR1 SGDLS and CDR2 YYNGEE. The CDR3 contains 20 residues. V lost 4 bases, J lost 3 bases, and 31 bases lay in between. Notes on this clonotype: The antigen is not known.

Regarding the study as a whole: Contaminants from the bulk population, in the form of abundant clonotypes, could be found in FACS-sorted repertoires.

This sample comprised PBMCs, obtained 21 days after the first yellow fever vaccination. The chain joins TRBV9 to TRBJ1-2; D unclear. The sequence came from a man between 18 and 35 years old who received the YFV17D yellow fever vaccine. The chain's CDR3 is CASSPSLKIAESLIYYGYTF. CDR3 DNA sequence: TGTGCCAGCAGCCCCTCTTTGAAGATTGCAGAATCTCTCATTTACTATGGCTACACCTTC.